Only a few counts were recorded for the clone carrying this T cell receptor (beta chain). Its antigen is not known. CDR1 MNHEY and CDR2 SVGAGI come from the germline V gene. CDR3 size: 13 residues. Trimming pared 2 bases from V and 2 bases from J, leaving 5 bases between. Over 95% purity was reached by all sorted populations. Sequenced material consisted of expressed TCRB transcripts (all of the isolated RNA was reverse transcribed). The table came from immunoSEQ multiplex PCR; TCRdb's copy has only in-frame clones and leaves some out. The data contain under 450,000 clones, over 11% of them singletons. This sample stems from a study of beta chain features in type 1 diabetes. Overall study findings and caveats: A pattern of fewer insertions and more deletions at VDJ junctions was seen in type 1 diabetes patients. Cells carrying high TCR expression could end up over-represented when cDNA is sequenced.

The chain employs TRBV6-5 and TRBJ2-3; D remains unclear. This receptor was identified in a man between 25 and 39 years old in good health. Sequencing used naive CD4+ T cells from blood. Here the CDR3 reads CASSYLDTDTQYF. CDR3 nucleotides: TGTGCCAGCAGTTACCTGGACACAGATACGCAGTATTTT.